This entry describes one T cell receptor beta chain. With V trimmed by 4 bases and J by 2 bases, 10 bases remained unmatched. This CDR3 region has 17 residues. Germline V lookup: CDR1 KGHDR, CDR2 SFDVKD. Alongside a J-beta primer mix, a sample-barcoded 5' primer served in a second PCR lasting roughly 7 to 11 cycles. Via MiXCR, TCRdb re-called the 5' RACE reads, giving one row per CDR3 protein. This sample yields under 800,000 distinct CDR3 sequences, of which roughly 45% are seen a single time; 20% to 25% belongs to the top ten. This entry comes from a study of blood T cells in healthy people across ages.

This TCR came from an older woman in good health. The specimen sequenced was blood. The rearrangement links TRBV24-1 to TRBJ2-1, with 7 bases matching TRBD1. CDR3 residues: CATSELRLRGPYNEQFF. CDR3 nucleotide sequence: TGTGCCACCAGTGAACTTAGGTTGAGGGGGCCCTACAATGAGCAGTTCTTC.